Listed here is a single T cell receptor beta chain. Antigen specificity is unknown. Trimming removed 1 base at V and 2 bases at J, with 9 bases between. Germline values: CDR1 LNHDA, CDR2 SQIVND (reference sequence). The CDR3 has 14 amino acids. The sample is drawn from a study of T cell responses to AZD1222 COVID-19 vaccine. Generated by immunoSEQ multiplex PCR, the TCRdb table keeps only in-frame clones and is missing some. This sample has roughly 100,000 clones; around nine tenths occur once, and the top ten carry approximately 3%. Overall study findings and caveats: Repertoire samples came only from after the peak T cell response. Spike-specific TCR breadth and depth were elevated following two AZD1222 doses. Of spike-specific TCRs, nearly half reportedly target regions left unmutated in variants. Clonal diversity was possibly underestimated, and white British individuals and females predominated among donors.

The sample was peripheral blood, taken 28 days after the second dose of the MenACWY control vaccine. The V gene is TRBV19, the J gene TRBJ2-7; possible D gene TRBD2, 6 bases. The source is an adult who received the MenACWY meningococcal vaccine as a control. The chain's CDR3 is CASSIGSGPYEQYF. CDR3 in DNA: TGTGCCAGTAGTATAGGGAGCGGGCCCTACGAGCAGTACTTC.